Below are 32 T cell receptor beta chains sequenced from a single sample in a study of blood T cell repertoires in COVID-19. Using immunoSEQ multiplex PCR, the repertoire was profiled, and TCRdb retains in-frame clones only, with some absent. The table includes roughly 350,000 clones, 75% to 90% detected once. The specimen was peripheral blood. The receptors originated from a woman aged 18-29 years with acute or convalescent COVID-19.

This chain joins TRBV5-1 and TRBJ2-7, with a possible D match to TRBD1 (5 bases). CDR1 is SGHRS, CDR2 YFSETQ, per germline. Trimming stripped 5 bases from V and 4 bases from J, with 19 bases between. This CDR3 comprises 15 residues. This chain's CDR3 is CASRNYDSFSYEQYF. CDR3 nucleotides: TGCGCCAGCAGAAATTACGACAGTTTTTCATACGAGCAGTACTTC.

CDR3 amino acids: CASSETWTGGTEAFF. The DNA for the CDR3 is TGTGCCAGCAGTGAAACCTGGACAGGGGGCACTGAAGCTTTCTTT. J is TRBJ1-1 and V is TRBV2; 10 nucleotides line up with TRBD1. V dropped 2 bases and J dropped 4; count of bases not matched to a gene: 4. The CDR3 is 15 residues long. The germline CDR1 and CDR2 sequences are SNHLY and FYNNEI.

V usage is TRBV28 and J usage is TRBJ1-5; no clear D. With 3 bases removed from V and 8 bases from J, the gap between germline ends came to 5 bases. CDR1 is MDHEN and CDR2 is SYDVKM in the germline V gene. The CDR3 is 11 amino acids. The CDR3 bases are TGTGCCAGCAGTTTGGCCGAGCCCCAGCATTTT. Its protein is CASSLAEPQHF.

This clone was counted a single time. The CDR3 DNA is TGTGCCAGCAGTCCCCCGACAGAGAGGTATGAGCAGTTCTTC. Encoded protein: CASSPPTERYEQFF. The chain employs TRBV28 and TRBJ2-1, with D perhaps matching TRBD1 (5 bases). The germline V gene encodes CDR1 MDHEN and CDR2 SYDVKM. Trimming pared 5 bases from V and 8 bases from J, leaving 16 bases between. This CDR3 is 14 amino acids long.

The CDR3 sequence is CASSSASGVPSYNEQFF. The CDR3 bases are TGTGCCAGCAGCTCTGCATCGGGGGTCCCCTCCTACAATGAGCAGTTCTTC. This rearrangement joins TRBV13 to TRBJ2-1; D is perhaps TRBD2 (6 bases). Germline V gene lookup returns CDR1 PRHDT and CDR2 FYEKMQ (reference sequence). With 4 bases removed from V and 0 bases from J, the gap between germline ends came to 16 bases. The CDR3 loop spans 17 amino acids.

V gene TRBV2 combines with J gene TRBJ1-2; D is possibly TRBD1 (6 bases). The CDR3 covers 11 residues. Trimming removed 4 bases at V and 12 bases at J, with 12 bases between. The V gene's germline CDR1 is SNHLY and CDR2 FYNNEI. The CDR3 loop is CASSGSGGHTF. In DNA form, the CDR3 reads TGTGCCAGCAGTGGATCGGGGGGGCACACCTTC. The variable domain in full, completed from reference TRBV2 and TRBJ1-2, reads EPEVTQTPSHQVTQMGQEVILRCVPISNHLYFYWYRQILGQKVEFLVSFYNNEISEKSEIFDDQFSVERPDGSNFTLKIRSTKLEDSAMYFCASSGSGGHTFGSGTRLTVV.

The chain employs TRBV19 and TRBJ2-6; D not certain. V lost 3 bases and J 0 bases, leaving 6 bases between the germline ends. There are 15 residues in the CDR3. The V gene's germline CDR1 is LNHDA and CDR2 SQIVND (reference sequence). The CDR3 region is CASSMTSSGANVLTF. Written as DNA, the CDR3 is TGTGCCAGTAGTATGACTTCCTCTGGGGCCAACGTCCTGACTTTC.

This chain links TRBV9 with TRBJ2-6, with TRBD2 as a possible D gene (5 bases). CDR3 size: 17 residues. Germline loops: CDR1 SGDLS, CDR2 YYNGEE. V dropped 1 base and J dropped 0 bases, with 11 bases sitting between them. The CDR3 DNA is TGTGCCAGCAGCGTAAGGACTGGAGGCTCTGGGGCCAACGTCCTGACTTTC. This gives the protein CASSVRTGGSGANVLTF.

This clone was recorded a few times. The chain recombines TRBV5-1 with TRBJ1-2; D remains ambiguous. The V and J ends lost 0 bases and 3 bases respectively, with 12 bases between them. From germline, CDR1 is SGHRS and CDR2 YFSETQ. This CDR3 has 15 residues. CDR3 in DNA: TGCGCCAGCAGCTTGGCCGAGGCACAAGACTATGGCTACACCTTC. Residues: CASSLAEAQDYGYTF.

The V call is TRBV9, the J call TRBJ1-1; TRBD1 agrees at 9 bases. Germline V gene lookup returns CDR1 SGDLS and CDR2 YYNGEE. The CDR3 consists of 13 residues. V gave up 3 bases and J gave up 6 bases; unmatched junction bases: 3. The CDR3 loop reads CASSATGGPEAFF. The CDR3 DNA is TGTGCCAGCAGCGCAACAGGGGGCCCTGAAGCTTTCTTT.

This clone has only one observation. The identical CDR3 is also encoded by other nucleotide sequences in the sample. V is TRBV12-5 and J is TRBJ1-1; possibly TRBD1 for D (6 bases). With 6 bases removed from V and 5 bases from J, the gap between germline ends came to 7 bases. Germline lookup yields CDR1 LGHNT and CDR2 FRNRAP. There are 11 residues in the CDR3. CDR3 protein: CASGRGTEAFF. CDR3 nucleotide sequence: TGTGCTAGTGGCAGGGGAACTGAAGCTTTCTTT.

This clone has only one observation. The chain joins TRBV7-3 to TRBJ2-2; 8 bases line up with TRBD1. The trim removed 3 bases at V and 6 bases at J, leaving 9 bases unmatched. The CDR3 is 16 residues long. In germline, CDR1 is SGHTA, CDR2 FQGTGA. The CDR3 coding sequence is TGTGCCAGCAGCTTCTCTCCCCCCAGGGGGCCCGGGGAGCTGTTTTTT. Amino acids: CASSFSPPRGPGELFF.

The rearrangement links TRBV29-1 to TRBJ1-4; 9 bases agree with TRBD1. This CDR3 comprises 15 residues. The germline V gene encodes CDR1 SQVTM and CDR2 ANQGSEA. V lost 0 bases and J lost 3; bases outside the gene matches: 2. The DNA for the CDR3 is TGCAGCGTTGAAGACCGGGACAGGGCTAATGAAAAACTGTTTTTT. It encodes CSVEDRDRANEKLFF.

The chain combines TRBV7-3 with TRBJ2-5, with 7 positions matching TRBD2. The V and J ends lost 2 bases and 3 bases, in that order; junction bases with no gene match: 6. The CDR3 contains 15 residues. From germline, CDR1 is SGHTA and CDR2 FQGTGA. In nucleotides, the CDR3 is TGTGCCAGCAGCTTAGGTCACAGCGGGGAAGAGACCCAGTACTTC. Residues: CASSLGHSGEETQYF.

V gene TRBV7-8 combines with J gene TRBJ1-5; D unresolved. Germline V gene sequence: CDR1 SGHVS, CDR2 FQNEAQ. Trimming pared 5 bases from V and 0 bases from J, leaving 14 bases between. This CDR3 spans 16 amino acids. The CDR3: CASSEFQLHSNQPQHF. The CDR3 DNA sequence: TGTGCCAGCAGCGAATTCCAGTTACATAGCAATCAGCCCCAGCATTTT.

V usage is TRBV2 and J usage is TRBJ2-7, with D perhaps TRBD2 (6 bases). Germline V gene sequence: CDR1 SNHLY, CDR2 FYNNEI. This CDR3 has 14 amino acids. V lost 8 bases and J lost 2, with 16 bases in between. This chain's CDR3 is CASGRNTSPYEQYF. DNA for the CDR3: TGTGCCAGCGGGAGGAACACTTCCCCCTACGAGCAGTACTTC. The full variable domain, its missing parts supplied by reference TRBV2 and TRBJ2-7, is EPEVTQTPSHQVTQMGQEVILRCVPISNHLYFYWYRQILGQKVEFLVSFYNNEISEKSEIFDDQFSVERPDGSNFTLKIRSTKLEDSAMYFCASGRNTSPYEQYFGPGTRLTVT.

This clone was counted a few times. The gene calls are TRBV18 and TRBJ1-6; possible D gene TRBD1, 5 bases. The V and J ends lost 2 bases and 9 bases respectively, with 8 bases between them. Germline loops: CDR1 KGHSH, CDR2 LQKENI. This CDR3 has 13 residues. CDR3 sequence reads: CASSPGAVSPLHF. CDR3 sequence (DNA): TGTGCCAGCTCACCAGGGGCAGTTTCACCCCTCCACTTT.

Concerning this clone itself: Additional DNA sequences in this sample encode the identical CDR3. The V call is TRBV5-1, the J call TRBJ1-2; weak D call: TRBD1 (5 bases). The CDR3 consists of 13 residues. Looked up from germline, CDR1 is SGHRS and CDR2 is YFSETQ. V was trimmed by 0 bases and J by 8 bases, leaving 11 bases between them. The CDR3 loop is CASSLGQGEGYTF. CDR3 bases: TGCGCCAGCAGCTTGGGGCAGGGCGAGGGCTACACCTTC. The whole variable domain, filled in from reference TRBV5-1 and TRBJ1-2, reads KAGVTQTPRYLIKTRGQQVTLSCSPISGHRSVSWYQQTPGQGLQFLFEYFSETQRNKGNFPGRFSGRQFSNSRSEMNVSTLELGDSALYLCASSLGQGEGYTFGSGTRLTVV.

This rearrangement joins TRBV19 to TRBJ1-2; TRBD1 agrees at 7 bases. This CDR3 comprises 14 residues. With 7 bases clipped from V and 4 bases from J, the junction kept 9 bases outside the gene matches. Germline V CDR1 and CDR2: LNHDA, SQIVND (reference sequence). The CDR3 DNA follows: TGTGCCAGTACCCTCGGACAGGAGCTCTATGGCTACACCTTC. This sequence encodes CASTLGQELYGYTF. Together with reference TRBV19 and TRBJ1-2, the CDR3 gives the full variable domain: DGGITQSPKYLFRKEGQNVTLSCEQNLNHDAMYWYRQDPGQGLRLIYYSQIVNDFQKGDIAEGYSVSREKKESFPLTVTSAQKNPTAFYLCASTLGQELYGYTFGSGTRLTVV.

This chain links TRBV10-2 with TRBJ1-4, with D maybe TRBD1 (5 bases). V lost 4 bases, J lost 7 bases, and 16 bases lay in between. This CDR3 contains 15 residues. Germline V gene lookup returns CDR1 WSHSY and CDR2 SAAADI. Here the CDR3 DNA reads TGCGCCAGCAGTGTTCGGGACTCTCCTAGTGAAAAACTGTTTTTT. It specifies CASSVRDSPSEKLFF.

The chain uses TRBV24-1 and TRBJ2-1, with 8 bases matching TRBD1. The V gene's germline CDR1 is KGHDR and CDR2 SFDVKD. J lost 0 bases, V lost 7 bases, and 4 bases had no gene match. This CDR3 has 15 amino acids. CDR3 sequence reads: CATSRQGSSYNEQFF. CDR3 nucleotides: TGTGCCACCAGCCGACAGGGGAGCTCCTACAATGAGCAGTTCTTC.

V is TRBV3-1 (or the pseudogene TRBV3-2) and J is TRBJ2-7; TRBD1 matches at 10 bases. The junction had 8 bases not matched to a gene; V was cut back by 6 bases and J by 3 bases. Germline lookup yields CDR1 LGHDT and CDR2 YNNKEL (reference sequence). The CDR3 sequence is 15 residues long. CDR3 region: CASSGQGGPHYEQYF. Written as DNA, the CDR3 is TGTGCCAGCAGTGGACAGGGGGGCCCTCACTACGAGCAGTACTTC.

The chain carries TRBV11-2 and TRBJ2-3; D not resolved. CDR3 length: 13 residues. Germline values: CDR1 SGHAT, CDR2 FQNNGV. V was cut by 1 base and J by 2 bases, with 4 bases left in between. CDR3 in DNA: TGTGCCAGCAGCTTAGTCTCCACAGATACGCAGTATTTT. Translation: CASSLVSTDTQYF.

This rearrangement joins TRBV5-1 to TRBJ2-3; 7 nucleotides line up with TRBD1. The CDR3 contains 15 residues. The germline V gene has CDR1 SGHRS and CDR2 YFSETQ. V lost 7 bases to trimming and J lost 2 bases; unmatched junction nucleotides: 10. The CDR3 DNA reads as TGCGCCAGCGCCGCTTTAGGACAGGTCACAGATACGCAGTATTTT. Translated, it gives CASAALGQVTDTQYF.

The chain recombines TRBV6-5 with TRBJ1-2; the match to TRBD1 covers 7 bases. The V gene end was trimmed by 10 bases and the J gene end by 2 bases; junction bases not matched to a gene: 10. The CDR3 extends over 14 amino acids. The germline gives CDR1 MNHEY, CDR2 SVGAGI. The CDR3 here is CATYGTDPNYGYTF. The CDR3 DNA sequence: TGTGCCACCTACGGGACAGACCCAAACTATGGCTACACCTTC.

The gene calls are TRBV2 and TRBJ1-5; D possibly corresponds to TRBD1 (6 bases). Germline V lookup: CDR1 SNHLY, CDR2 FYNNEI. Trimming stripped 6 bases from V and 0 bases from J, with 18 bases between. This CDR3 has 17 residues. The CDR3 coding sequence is TGTGCCAGCAGACCCTGGACAGAGAATCTTAGCAATCAGCCCCAGCATTTT. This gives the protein CASRPWTENLSNQPQHF.

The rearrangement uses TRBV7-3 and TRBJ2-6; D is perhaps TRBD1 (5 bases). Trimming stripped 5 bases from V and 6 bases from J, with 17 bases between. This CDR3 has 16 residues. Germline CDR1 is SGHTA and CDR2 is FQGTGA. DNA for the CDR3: TGTGCCAGCAGCCCCGGCCAGGGCTCCCCGGCCAACGTCCTGACTTTC. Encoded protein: CASSPGQGSPANVLTF.

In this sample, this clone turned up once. CDR3 sequence (DNA): TGTGCCAGTAGTATTGAAAGGAGGGTGGGGCAGCCCCAGCATTTT. Translation: CASSIERRVGQPQHF. The chain carries TRBV19 and TRBJ1-5; D remains unclear. CDR3 length: 15 amino acids. Germline V lookup: CDR1 LNHDA, CDR2 SQIVND (reference sequence). Deletions cut 3 bases from V and 7 bases from J, with 16 bases between.

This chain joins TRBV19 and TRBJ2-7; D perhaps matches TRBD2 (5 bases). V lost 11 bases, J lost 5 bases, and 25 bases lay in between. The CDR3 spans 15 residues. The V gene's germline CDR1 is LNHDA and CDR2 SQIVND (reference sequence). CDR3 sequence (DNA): TGTGCCTCTAAACCAACCGGGATCCCAAAGAACGAGCAGTACTTC. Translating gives CASKPTGIPKNEQYF.

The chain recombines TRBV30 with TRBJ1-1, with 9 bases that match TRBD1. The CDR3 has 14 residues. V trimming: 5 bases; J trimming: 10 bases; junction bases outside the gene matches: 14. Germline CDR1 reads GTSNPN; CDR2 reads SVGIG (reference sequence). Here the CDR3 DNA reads TGTGCCTGGCACCCTGGACAGGGGCGGGTAGGAGCTTTCTTT. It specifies CAWHPGQGRVGAFF.

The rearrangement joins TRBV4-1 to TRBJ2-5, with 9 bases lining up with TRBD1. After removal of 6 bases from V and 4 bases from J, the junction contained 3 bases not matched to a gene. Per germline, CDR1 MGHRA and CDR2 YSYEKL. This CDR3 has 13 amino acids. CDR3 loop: CASRATGGETQYF. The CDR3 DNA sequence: TGCGCCAGCAGGGCGACAGGGGGAGAGACCCAGTACTTC.

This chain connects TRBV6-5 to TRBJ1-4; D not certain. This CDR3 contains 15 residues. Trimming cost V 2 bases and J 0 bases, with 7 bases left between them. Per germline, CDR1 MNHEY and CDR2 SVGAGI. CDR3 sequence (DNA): TGTGCCAGCAGTTACCTCAGCGCAACTAATGAAAAACTGTTTTTT. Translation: CASSYLSATNEKLFF.